This T cell receptor beta chain was profiled in a study of radiotherapy plus CTLA-4 blockade in lung cancer (dated by TCRdb to the late 2010s). Concerning the study at large: Among enrolled patients, roughly 18% had an objective response and around 33% reached disease control. Overall study results and their limits: The strongest predictors of response were reported to be early dynamic shifts in blood T cell clones along with a rise in serum interferon-beta following radiation. After treatment with radiotherapy and ipilimumab, TCR clones that originated in tumors expanded in peripheral blood.

Of note for this clone: Its target antigen remains unknown. The sample holds no much larger clone one base away, and base qualities are not on file.

Libraries came from the immunoSEQ multiplex PCR assay. TCRdb's version of the immuneACCESS table is confined to in-frame rearrangements and falls short of the full clone set. An unresolved V gene accounts for under half of the shortfall where checked; the remainder is of unknown origin. The sample records approximately 85,000 clones, 70% to 90% of which are singletons. The ten biggest clones cover 2% to 2.5% of the sample. The study evaluated CTLA-4 blockade (ipilimumab) given together with focal radiation therapy in patients who had chemo-refractory metastatic non-small-cell lung cancer. This sequence was found in a human donor with non-small cell lung cancer who had a partial response to radiotherapy plus ipilimumab. Sequenced here: peripheral blood, sampled from a patient treated with radiotherapy plus ipilimumab.

CDR3 sequence: CASSEQGPDTQYF. The DNA is as follows: TGTGCCAGCAGTGAACAGGGCCCAGATACGCAGTATTTT. The sequence is built from TRBV2 and TRBJ2-3, with a weak D call of TRBD1 (5 bases match). CDR1 and CDR2 were assigned from the germline V gene as SNHLY and FYNNEI. Between the V and J ends, shortened by 2 bases and 4 bases respectively, the junction contains 7 bases. The CDR3 goes from the cysteine to the phenylalanine over 13 residues. The read is trimmed to its CDR3 DNA, 39 bases read in frame from base 1. The reference TRBV2 and TRBJ2-3 proteins fill in what lies around the CDR3, so the full variable domain reads EPEVTQTPSHQVTQMGQEVILRCVPISNHLYFYWYRQILGQKVEFLVSFYNNEISEKSEIFDDQFSVERPDGSNFTLKIRSTKLEDSAMYFCASSEQGPDTQYFGPGTRLTVL.